This TCR beta chain derives from a study of regulatory T cells in long-lasting Graves disease. Documented time point: persistent/refractory GD, antithyroid drugs over 5 years with positive TRAb. Preparation of the TCR library used RNA extracted from PBMCs. With 2 bases clipped from V and 6 bases from J, the junction kept 17 bases outside the gene matches. Germline V gene sequence: CDR1 SGHTA, CDR2 FQGNSA. This CDR3 spans 20 amino acids. This clonotype was seen repeatedly, ten times or more. Its antigen is not identified. TCR beta libraries were built with iRepertoire HTBI primers and Arm-PCR of CDR3 regions. TCRdb processed the multiplex PCR reads anew with MiXCR; each CDR3 protein has one entry. The sample gives hundreds of thousands of distinct CDR3 sequences, approximately 21% of which show up once; roughly 7% is in the top ten. Study-level results: TRBV28, TRBJ1-2 and TRBJ2-5 emerged as the favored segments in persistent disease.

Source: peripheral blood mononuclear cells (PBMCs), taken when the disease was refractory, from a patient treated with antithyroid drugs. This sequence joins TRBV7-2 and TRBJ2-4, with 12 bases lining up with TRBD2. The sequence was collected from a female donor with Graves disease. CDR3 amino acids: CASSLLYSGLAGGRGNIQYF. Here the CDR3 DNA reads TGTGCCAGCAGCTTACTCTACTCGGGGCTAGCGGGAGGGCGAGGAAACATTCAGTACTTC.